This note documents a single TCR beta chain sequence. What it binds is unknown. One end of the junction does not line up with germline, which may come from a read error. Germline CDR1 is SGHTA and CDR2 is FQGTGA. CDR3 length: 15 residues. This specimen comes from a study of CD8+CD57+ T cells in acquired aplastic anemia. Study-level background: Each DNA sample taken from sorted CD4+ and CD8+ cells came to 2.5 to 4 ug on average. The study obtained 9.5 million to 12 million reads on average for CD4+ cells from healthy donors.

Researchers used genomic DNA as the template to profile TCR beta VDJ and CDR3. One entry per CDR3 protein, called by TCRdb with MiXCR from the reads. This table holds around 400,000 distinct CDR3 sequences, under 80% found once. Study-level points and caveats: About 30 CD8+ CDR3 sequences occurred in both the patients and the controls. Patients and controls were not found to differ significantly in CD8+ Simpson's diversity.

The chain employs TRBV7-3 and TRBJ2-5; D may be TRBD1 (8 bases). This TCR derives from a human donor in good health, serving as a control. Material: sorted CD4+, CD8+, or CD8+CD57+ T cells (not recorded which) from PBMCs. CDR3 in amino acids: CATSLDREGVETQYF. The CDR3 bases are TGTGCCACCAGCCTGGACAGGGAGGGAGTTGAGACTCAGTACTTC.